This TCR beta chain appears in the sequencing data of a study of T cell responses to AZD1222 COVID-19 vaccine. Germline V CDR1 and CDR2: MNHEY, SMNVEV (reference sequence). The CDR3 runs to 14 residues. V lost 6 bases and J lost 3, with 12 bases in between. Findings of the study overall: At baseline, seropositivity was found in only a handful of AZD1222 recipients. The breadth and depth of Spike-specific TCRs increased once two AZD1222 doses had been given. Regions 160-218 and 743-854 held dominance among vaccine-associated CD4 TCRs, which spanned spike. Close to half of all spike-specific TCRs reportedly target regions of the variants that are unmutated.

Here immunoSEQ multiplex PCR was the method, and the copy in TCRdb shows in-frame clones only, minus some. The repertoire holds some 140,000 clones, with around 90% as singletons. About this clone: Its target is not known.

This chain joins TRBV27 and TRBJ1-5; D not resolved. The source is an adult in good health. Material: peripheral blood, obtained on day 0 of AZD1222 vaccination. CDR3: CASRGRADNQPQHF. CDR3 DNA sequence: TGTGCCAGCAGAGGGCGTGCGGACAATCAGCCCCAGCATTTT.